The clone carrying this T cell receptor beta chain was counted a few times. Its antigen is as yet unknown. The data were obtained in a study of tumor-infiltrating lymphocytes in primary liver carcinoma. Study-level results: Tumor tissue displayed a significantly greater top-250-clone fraction than blood (p = 0.039). Comparison of CD4+ and CD8+ repertoires was precluded by bulk unsorted samples.

The germline gives CDR1 SGHTA, CDR2 FQGTGA. The ends lost 2 bases at V and 6 bases at J; junction bases unmatched: 10. The length of the CDR3 is 18 residues. From 500 ng of total RNA, TCR beta-specific cDNA was reverse-transcribed using a constant-region primer. Construction of TCR beta libraries relied on three successive nested multiplex PCR rounds employing slightly modified ARM-PCR. The study ran its first two PCR rounds for nine to eleven cycles each, using TRBV1-TRBV30 forward primers and a C-beta reverse primer. TCRdb re-called the multiplex PCR reads with MiXCR, one entry per CDR3 protein. This sample has approximately 330,000 distinct CDR3 sequences, with about 65% found just once. Germline DNA was also extracted, with blood RNA taken from unsorted whole blood.

The gene calls are TRBV7-3 and TRBJ2-3; 14 nucleotides agree with TRBD2. The source of this sequence is a man aged 35 to 55 with primary liver carcinoma and hepatitis B virus infection. The specimen sequenced was peripheral blood. The CDR3: CASSLWGTSGSGDDTQYF. CDR3 sequence (DNA): TGTGCCAGCAGCTTATGGGGGACTAGCGGGAGTGGGGACGATACGCAGTATTTT.